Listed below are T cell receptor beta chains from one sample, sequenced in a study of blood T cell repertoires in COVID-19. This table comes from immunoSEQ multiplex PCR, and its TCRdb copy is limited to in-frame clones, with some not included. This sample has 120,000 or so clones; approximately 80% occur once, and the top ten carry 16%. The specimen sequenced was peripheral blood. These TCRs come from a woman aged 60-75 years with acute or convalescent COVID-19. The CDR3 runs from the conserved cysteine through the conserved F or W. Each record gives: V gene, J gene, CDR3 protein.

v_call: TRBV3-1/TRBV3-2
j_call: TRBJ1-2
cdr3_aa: CASSQDRGGYYGYTF

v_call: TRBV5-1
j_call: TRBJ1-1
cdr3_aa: CASSLGQAKEAFF

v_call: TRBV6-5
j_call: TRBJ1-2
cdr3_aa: CASSSGHSGYGYTF

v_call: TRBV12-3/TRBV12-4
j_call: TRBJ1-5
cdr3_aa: CASSSGSTGIQHF

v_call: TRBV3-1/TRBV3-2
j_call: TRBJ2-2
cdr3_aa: CASSHPGTGNTGELFF

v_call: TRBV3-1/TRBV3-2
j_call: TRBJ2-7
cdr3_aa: CASSQGDSSYEQYF

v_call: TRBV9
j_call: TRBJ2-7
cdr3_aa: CASSVASGVEQYF

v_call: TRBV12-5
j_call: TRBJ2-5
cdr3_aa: CASGLVEGGGETQYF

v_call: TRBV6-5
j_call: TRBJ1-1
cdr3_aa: CASLSGGTEAFF

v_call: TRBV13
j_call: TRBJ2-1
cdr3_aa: CASRRFLAGGSSYNEQFF